The 14 T cell receptor beta chains below all came from one sample that was sequenced in a study of post-analysis software for immune sequencing data. Whole-study results and caveats: Compared with controls, patients had more of roughly five TRBV segments, including TRBV5-6, TRBV5-1 and TRBV20-1.

The TCR beta cDNA libraries contained unique molecular identifiers. TCRdb re-derived calls from the PCR reads in MiXCR, one entry per CDR3 protein. This sample carries some 800,000 distinct CDR3 sequences, about 45% of them seen once, and the ten largest clones take roughly 4.5%. These receptors' antigens are unknown. Sequenced input: blood. The receptor source for this set is a girl aged 10-17 years with multiple sclerosis.

This clonotype was recorded a few times. The rearrangement links TRBV20-1 to TRBJ2-1, with 8 bases that match TRBD2. The CDR3 runs 15 residues. Losses at the gene ends were 3 bases for V and 8 bases for J; bases not matched to a gene: 12. The V gene's germline CDR1 is DFQATT and CDR2 SNEGSKA (reference sequence). Here the CDR3 DNA reads TGCAGTGCTAGTTCGGCGGGAGGACGAGTCGATGAGCAGTTCTTC. This codes for CSASSAGGRVDEQFF.

The V and J genes are TRBV7-9 and TRBJ1-6; perhaps TRBD1 as D (5 bases). This CDR3 comprises 15 residues. CDR1 is SEHNR and CDR2 is FQNEAQ in the germline V gene (reference sequence). V lost 5 bases and J lost 3, with 11 bases in between. Here the CDR3 DNA reads TGTGCCAGCAGCGTGGCCCAGGGCTATAATTCACCCCTCCACTTT. It is translated as CASSVAQGYNSPLHF.

In its sample, this clonotype was seen a few times. The rearrangement links TRBV27 to TRBJ1-1; D gene ambiguous. Between the trimmed V and J ends, which lost 3 bases and 6 bases, there was a span of 11 bases. Germline V CDR1 and CDR2: MNHEY, SMNVEV (reference sequence). The CDR3 is 13 amino acids. CDR3 sequence: CASSFGPWAEAFF. The CDR3 bases are TGTGCCAGCAGTTTTGGCCCCTGGGCTGAAGCTTTCTTT.

This sequence joins TRBV15 and TRBJ2-4; 10 nucleotides match TRBD2. This CDR3 is 15 amino acids long. V was clipped by 8 bases and J by 1 base; unmatched bases: 5. Germline loops: CDR1 LNHNV, CDR2 YYDKDF (reference sequence). The chain's CDR3 is CATGAGGGAKNIQYF. The CDR3 bases are TGTGCCACCGGAGCGGGAGGGGGGGCCAAAAACATTCAGTACTTC. The complete variable domain, with remaining parts taken from reference TRBV15 and TRBJ2-4, reads DAMVIQNPRYQVTQFGKPVTLSCSQTLNHNVMYWYQQKSSQAPKLLFHYYDKDFNNEADTPDNFQSRRPNTSFCFLDIRSPGLGDTAMYLCATGAGGGAKNIQYFGAGTRLSVL.

CDR3 residues: CASSLWGGTASYEQYF. The CDR3 bases are TGTGCCAGCAGCCTTTGGGGCGGGACGGCCTCCTACGAGCAGTACTTC. The V and J genes are TRBV27 and TRBJ2-7, with TRBD2 as a possible D gene (6 bases). Germline V gene data show CDR1 as MNHEY and CDR2 as SMNVEV (reference sequence). This CDR3 has 16 residues. Trimming took off 6 bases at V and 0 bases at J, with 18 bases between the two ends.

This chain joins TRBV20-1 and TRBJ2-5; no reliable D call. Germline V CDR1 and CDR2: DFQATT, SNEGSKA (reference sequence). The length of the CDR3 is 11 residues. Deletions cut 3 bases from V and 3 bases from J, with 5 bases between. This CDR3 is CSARWEETQYF. As DNA, the CDR3 is TGCAGTGCTAGGTGGGAAGAGACCCAGTACTTC.

This clonotype was counted a few times. The J gene is TRBJ1-4, the V gene TRBV9; possible D gene TRBD1, 6 bases. CDR1 and CDR2 from the germline V gene are SGDLS and YYNGEE. V was clipped by 0 bases and J by 7 bases, with 10 bases between them. This CDR3 comprises 14 residues. CDR3: CASSVGGASEKLFF. The CDR3 nucleotides read TGTGCCAGCAGCGTAGGGGGGGCAAGTGAAAAACTGTTTTTT.

The rearrangement joins TRBV2 to TRBJ2-7; D may be TRBD1 (5 bases). Germline CDR1 SNHLY, CDR2 FYNNEI. The CDR3 has 14 residues. The germline V and J ends were trimmed by 8 bases and 5 bases, with 19 bases remaining between them. This CDR3 reads CASSDRQYWDEQYF. The CDR3 DNA reads as TGTGCCAGCTCCGATAGACAGTATTGGGACGAGCAGTACTTC.

The chain has TRBV7-9 and TRBJ1-1, with 12 bases that match TRBD1. Germline trimming cut 5 bases from V and 6 bases from J; bases unmatched to any gene: 10. The CDR3 extends over 16 amino acids. Per germline, CDR1 SEHNR and CDR2 FQNEAQ (reference sequence). Here the CDR3 reads CASSLPGQGAWAEAFF. The CDR3 DNA reads TGTGCCAGCAGCCTACCGGGACAGGGGGCTTGGGCTGAAGCTTTCTTT.

This clonotype appeared a few times. The V gene is TRBV20-1, the J gene TRBJ2-1; D assignment may be TRBD1 or TRBD2 (6 bases each). Per germline, CDR1 DFQATT and CDR2 SNEGSKA (reference sequence). The CDR3 runs 14 residues. V gave up 3 bases and J gave up 4 bases, with 13 bases separating them. The CDR3 nucleotides read TGCAGTGCTAGCTGGGGGGACACATACAATGAGCAGTTCTTC. Its translation is CSASWGDTYNEQFF.

The rearrangement uses TRBV6-6 and TRBJ2-5; 10 bases are a match to TRBD2. CDR1 is MNHNY and CDR2 is SVGAGI in the germline V gene (reference sequence). CDR3 size: 14 residues. V was clipped by 2 bases and J by 11 bases; unmatched bases: 8. CDR3 region: CASSYGAGGPEQYF. The CDR3 DNA sequence: TGTGCCAGCAGTTACGGAGCGGGAGGGCCGGAGCAGTACTTC.

This clonotype came up a few times. The chain carries TRBV7-3 and TRBJ2-3; possibly TRBD1 for D (6 bases). This CDR3 is 15 amino acids long. Germline lookup yields CDR1 SGHTA and CDR2 FQGTGA. V gave up 5 bases and J gave up 1 base, with 13 bases separating them. CDR3 DNA sequence: TGTGCCAGCAGCCCGAGCAGGGGAGGCACAGATACGCAGTATTTT. The encoded protein is CASSPSRGGTDTQYF.

V is TRBV5-4 and J is TRBJ2-7; TRBD2 agrees at 8 bases. This CDR3 is 16 amino acids long. The V gene end was trimmed by 2 bases and the J gene end by 3 bases; junction bases not matched to a gene: 10. Germline assignment: CDR1 SGHNT and CDR2 YYREEE (reference sequence). The CDR3 is CASSFIGGREDYEQYF. Here the CDR3 DNA reads TGTGCCAGCAGCTTTATCGGTGGGCGGGAGGACTACGAGCAGTACTTC.

This clonotype was recorded a few times. The J gene is TRBJ1-2, the V gene TRBV4-3; no clear D. The germline CDR1 and CDR2 sequences are LGHNA and YSLEER. V lost 0 bases, J lost 0 bases, and 14 bases lay in between. The CDR3 is 17 residues long. DNA of the CDR3: TGCGCCAGCAGCCAAGATCGGGCGGGGATTACTAACTATGGCTACACCTTC. This codes for CASSQDRAGITNYGYTF.